Each of the 9 T cell receptor beta chains below was sequenced from the same sample in a study of long-term antiretroviral therapy in people with HIV. Version v3.0 of the immunoSEQ assay was performed at survey level. Data came from immunoSEQ multiplex PCR; TCRdb stores just in-frame clones and leaves some out. The data show 36,000 or so clones, roughly 80% seen once. Sequencing was performed on unsorted PBMCs, taken 0.6 years after starting antiretroviral therapy. The receptor set was obtained from a young man with HIV.

The chain recombines TRBV29-1 with TRBJ2-5; the D is unclear. Judging by the DNA end, TRBJ2-7 fits better; the J call may be wrong. Germline CDR1 SQVTM, CDR2 ANQGSEA. The CDR3 has 10 residues. In DNA form, the CDR3 reads TGCAGCGTTGGCGACTACGAGCAGTACTTC. Amino acid sequence: CSVGDYEQYF.

This clone was seen only once. The V gene is TRBV6-6, the J gene TRBJ2-7; D unresolved. Trimming stripped 2 bases from V and 0 bases from J, with 5 bases between. The length of the CDR3 is 13 residues. The germline gives CDR1 MNHNY, CDR2 SVGAGI (reference sequence). The DNA of the CDR3 is TGTGCCAGCAGTTACGAGGCCTCCTACGAGCAGTACTTC. Its protein is CASSYEASYEQYF.

The V and J genes are TRBV2 and TRBJ2-7, with D perhaps being TRBD1 or TRBD2 (5 bases each). V was pared by 6 bases and J by 5 bases, with 17 bases between. There are 14 residues in the CDR3. CDR1 is SNHLY and CDR2 is FYNNEI in the germline V gene. DNA for the CDR3: TGTGCCAGCAGGCAGGGAAGAGGGGCGGACGAGCAGTACTTC. It translates to CASRQGRGADEQYF. Combining the CDR3 with reference TRBV2 and TRBJ2-7 gives the whole variable domain EPEVTQTPSHQVTQMGQEVILRCVPISNHLYFYWYRQILGQKVEFLVSFYNNEISEKSEIFDDQFSVERPDGSNFTLKIRSTKLEDSAMYFCASRQGRGADEQYFGPGTRLTVT.

The chain combines TRBV5-1 with TRBJ1-5; no clear D. The CDR3 sequence is 15 residues long. Germline V gene data show CDR1 as SGHRS and CDR2 as YFSETQ. Trimming left V 0 bases short and J 0 bases short, with 7 bases between. The CDR3 loop is CASSLDSRSNQPQHF. In DNA form, the CDR3 reads TGCGCCAGCAGCTTGGACAGCCGTAGCAATCAGCCCCAGCATTTT.

This chain links TRBV25-1 with TRBJ2-2; the D is unclear. Trimming removed 3 bases at V and 1 base at J, with 9 bases between. The CDR3 contains 15 residues. Per germline, CDR1 MGHDK and CDR2 SYGVNS. CDR3 DNA sequence: TGTGCCAGCAGTGACCCTATGGAGAACACCGGGGAGCTGTTTTTT. This encodes CASSDPMENTGELFF. Together with reference TRBV25-1 and TRBJ2-2, the CDR3 gives the full variable domain: EADIYQTPRYLVIGTGKKITLECSQTMGHDKMYWYQQDPGMELHLIHYSYGVNSTEKGDLSSESTVSRIRTEHFPLTLESARPSHTSQYLCASSDPMENTGELFFGEGSRLTVL.

The V and J genes are TRBV11-2 and TRBJ2-7, with D tentatively TRBD1 or TRBD2 (6 bases each). CDR3 length equals 15 residues. Trimming stripped 5 bases from V and 1 base from J, with 15 bases between. Germline CDR1 is SGHAT and CDR2 is FQNNGV. CDR3 in amino acids: CASSPGGGNSYEQYF. The CDR3 DNA follows: TGTGCCAGCAGCCCCGGAGGGGGGAATTCCTACGAGCAGTACTTC.

The chain has TRBV11-3 and TRBJ2-5; the match to TRBD2 covers 8 bases. Germline CDR1 and CDR2: SGHNT and YENEEA. The CDR3 is 16 amino acids. V lost 5 bases to trimming and J lost 0 bases; unmatched junction nucleotides: 8. CDR3 nucleotides: TGTGCCAGCAGCCCCGCGGGGGGCCCGGACCAAGAGACCCAGTACTTC. Amino acid sequence: CASSPAGGPDQETQYF.

V gene TRBV7-9 combines with J gene TRBJ1-1; weak D call: TRBD1 (6 bases). V gave up 5 bases and J gave up 0 bases, with 13 bases separating them. The germline V gene has CDR1 SEHNR and CDR2 FQNEAQ (reference sequence). The CDR3 length is 15 residues. The CDR3 nucleotides read TGTGCCAGCAGCGGGGGCAGTAACTTGAACACTGAAGCTTTCTTT. This codes for CASSGGSNLNTEAFF.

J is TRBJ2-7 and V is TRBV14; D is perhaps TRBD1 (6 bases). V dropped 2 bases and J dropped 7 bases, with 21 bases sitting between them. Germline V lookup: CDR1 SGHDN, CDR2 FVKESK. The CDR3 runs to 16 residues. CDR3 coding DNA: TGTGCCAGCAGCCAATTCTCCGTCGCGATCCAGGGGGAGCAGTACTTC. As protein: CASSQFSVAIQGEQYF.